This TCR beta chain was profiled in a study of T cells in Graves' hyperthyroidism and ophthalmopathy. Amplification of TCR beta CDR3 regions used RNA as the template. First-round RT-PCR of the TCR CDR3 relied on the HTBI primer set. TCRdb redid the calling of the multiplex PCR reads with MiXCR, one entry per CDR3 protein. The table lists approximately 560,000 distinct CDR3 sequences, less than 20% of them singletons. V lost 8 bases, J lost 1 base, and 19 bases lay in between. Germline V gives CDR1 MGHRA, CDR2 YSYEKL. The CDR3 spans 16 residues. The TCR originated in a woman in her 30s with Graves' hyperthyroidism. Sample: blood. The chain uses TRBV4-1 and TRBJ2-3; D might be TRBD2 (5 bases). CDR3 nucleotides: TGCGCCAGCGCAATTTTGAATACTAGGGGCACAGATACGCAGTATTTT. Translating gives CASAILNTRGTDTQYF.